The 6 T cell receptor beta chains below come from one sample, sequenced in a study of glioma-infiltrating T cells after dendritic cell vaccination. TCRdb keeps only in-frame clones here, not all; method: immunoSEQ multiplex PCR. Here the sample spans fewer than 50,000 clones, approximately 84% being singletons. Sequenced material: blood, taken before dendritic cell vaccination. The receptor source for this set is a human donor with glioblastoma.

This clone occurred once. The V and J genes are TRBV2 and TRBJ1-6, with 8 bases lining up with TRBD1. CDR3 length: 19 amino acids. J gave up 4 bases and V 7 bases, and 18 bases lay outside the gene matches. Per the germline V gene, CDR1 is SNHLY and CDR2 is FYNNEI. CDR3 nucleotide sequence: TGTGCCAGCACTGTCCGTCCCGGGACAGGTAAATTGTATAATTCACCCCTCCACTTT. It codes for CASTVRPGTGKLYNSPLHF.

This clone has only one observation. The chain uses TRBV4-2 and TRBJ2-3; D is perhaps TRBD2 (6 bases). Per germline, CDR1 LGHNA and CDR2 YNFKEQ. The CDR3 sequence is 13 residues long. The germline V and J ends were trimmed by 1 base and 7 bases, with 9 bases remaining between them. Here the CDR3 DNA reads TGTGCCAGCAGCCAAGGGGGAGGATATACGCAGTATTTT. It encodes CASSQGGGYTQYF.

The chain uses TRBV5-1 and TRBJ1-4, with D possibly matching TRBD1 (5 bases). The CDR3 covers 15 residues. With 5 bases removed from V and 5 bases from J, the gap between germline ends came to 16 bases. Germline V gene data show CDR1 as SGHRS and CDR2 as YFSETQ. The CDR3 nucleotides read TGCGCCAGCAGGGACACAGTGTTACCAAATGAAAAACTGTTTTTT. Translating it yields CASRDTVLPNEKLFF.

This clone was counted a single time. V and J are TRBV30 and TRBJ2-3, with 7 bases identical to TRBD1. Germline CDR1 reads GTSNPN; CDR2 reads SVGIG (reference sequence). The CDR3 runs 12 residues. Unmatched junction bases numbered 3, after V lost 6 bases and J lost 3 bases. CDR3 nucleotides: TGTGCCTGCGTGACAGGGACAGATACGCAGTATTTT. Its protein product is CACVTGTDTQYF.

This clone has only one observation. V gene TRBV15 combines with J gene TRBJ2-2; 9 positions agree with TRBD2. CDR1 is LNHNV and CDR2 is YYDKDF in the germline V gene (reference sequence). This CDR3 has 14 amino acids. With 6 bases clipped from V and 8 bases from J, the junction kept 7 bases outside the gene matches. CDR3 loop: CATRIERGVGELFF. The CDR3 nucleotides read TGTGCCACCAGGATAGAGCGGGGGGTTGGGGAGCTGTTTTTT.

On this clone itself: This sample also contains other DNA sequences that code for the same CDR3. V and J are TRBV18 and TRBJ2-3, with D maybe TRBD2 (6 bases). Germline values: CDR1 KGHSH, CDR2 LQKENI. Trimming shortened V by 3 bases and J by 5 bases, and 6 bases separated the two germline ends. The CDR3 has 12 amino acids. DNA of the CDR3: TGTGCCAGCTCACCCGGGGGAGATACGCAGTATTTT. It encodes CASSPGGDTQYF.